The entry that follows covers one T cell receptor (beta chain) sequence. Its antigen is as yet unknown. Donors likely had unrecorded immune exposures despite being nominally healthy when sampled. The data are from a study of cytomegalovirus exposure and HLA in healthy donors. CDR3 length: 16 amino acids. Per the germline V gene, CDR1 is SEHNR and CDR2 is FQNEAQ (reference sequence). The junction had 9 bases not matched to a gene; V was cut back by 7 bases and J by 3 bases. PCR employed 60 Vbeta and 13 Jbeta primers. Measured with immunoSEQ multiplex PCR; TCRdb has only the in-frame clones, and not every one. The sample carries 150,000 or so clones, 73% recorded once. Study-level points and caveats: TCR beta sequences numbering fewer than 20,000 were associated with HLA alleles at 0.05 false discovery rate in a later analysis. Upon later analysis, HLA-associated TCR beta chains proved more clonally expanded than other, equally common chains. TCR beta chains numbering under 200 were designated cytomegalovirus-associated.

The rearrangement joins TRBV7-9 to TRBJ1-6; 7 positions match TRBD1. The clonotype was recovered from a woman aged 18-29 years in good health and CMV-seronegative. The sequenced sample consisted of PBMCs. The CDR3, as DNA: TGTGCCAGCACCGTAGCCGGGACAGACTATAATTCACCCCTCCACTTT. This sequence encodes CASTVAGTDYNSPLHF.